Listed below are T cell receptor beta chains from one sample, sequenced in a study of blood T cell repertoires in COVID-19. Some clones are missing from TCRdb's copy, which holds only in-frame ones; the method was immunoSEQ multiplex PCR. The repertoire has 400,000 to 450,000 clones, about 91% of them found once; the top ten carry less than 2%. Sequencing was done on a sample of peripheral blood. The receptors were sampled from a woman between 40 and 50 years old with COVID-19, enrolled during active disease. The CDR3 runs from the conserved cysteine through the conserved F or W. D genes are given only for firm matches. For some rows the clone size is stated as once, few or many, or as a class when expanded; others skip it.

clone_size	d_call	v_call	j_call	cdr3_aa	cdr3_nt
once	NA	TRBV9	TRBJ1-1	CASSLAAGQGNTEAFF	TGTGCCAGCAGCCTGGCCGCGGGGCAGGGGAACACTGAAGCTTTCTTT
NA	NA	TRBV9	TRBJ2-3	CASSSRGDTQYF	TGTGCCAGCAGCTCGAGAGGGGATACGCAGTATTTT
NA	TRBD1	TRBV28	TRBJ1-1	CASSLPQGAGTEAFF	TGTGCCAGCAGTTTGCCACAGGGGGCGGGCACTGAAGCTTTCTTT
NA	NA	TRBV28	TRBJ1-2	CASSSPKFTGNHGYTF	TGTGCCAGCAGTTCCCCGAAATTCACAGGGAATCATGGCTACACCTTC
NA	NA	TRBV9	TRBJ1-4	CASSVGAATNEKLFF	TGTGCCAGCAGCGTAGGGGCTGCAACTAATGAAAAACTGTTTTTT
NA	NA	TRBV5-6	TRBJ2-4	CASRKTSWLAKNIQYF	TGTGCCAGCAGAAAGACTAGTTGGTTGGCCAAAAACATTCAGTACTTC
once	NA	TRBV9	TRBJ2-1	CASSASHGGRQTYNEQFF	TGTGCCAGCAGCGCTTCTCACGGAGGGAGGCAGACTTACAATGAGCAGTTCTTC
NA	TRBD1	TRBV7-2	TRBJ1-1	CASRPPVWDRGRNTEAFF	TGTGCCAGCAGACCCCCCGTCTGGGACAGGGGTAGGAACACTGAAGCTTTCTTT
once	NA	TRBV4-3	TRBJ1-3	CASSQRSGNTIYF	TGCGCCAGCAGCCAACGCTCTGGAAACACCATATATTTT
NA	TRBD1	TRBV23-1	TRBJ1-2	CASSSSIPGQGTLANYGYTF	TGCGCCAGCAGCTCAAGCATCCCGGGACAGGGCACGCTAGCTAACTATGGCTACACCTTC
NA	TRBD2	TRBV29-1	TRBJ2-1	CSVGTRRSYNEQFF	TGCAGCGTTGGGACTAGAAGATCCTACAATGAGCAGTTCTTC
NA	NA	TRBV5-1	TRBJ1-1	CASSTDRTEAFF	TGCGCCAGCAGCACTGATCGGACTGAAGCTTTCTTT
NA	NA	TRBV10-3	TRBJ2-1	CAISTQGSNEQFF	TGTGCCATCAGTACACAGGGTTCCAATGAGCAGTTCTTC
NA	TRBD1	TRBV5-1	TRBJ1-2	CASSQGTGGSPNYGYTF	TGCGCCAGCAGCCAGGGGACAGGGGGCTCACCGAACTATGGCTACACCTTC
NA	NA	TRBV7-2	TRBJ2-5	CASSFQPGAETQYF	TGTGCCAGCAGCTTTCAGCCAGGGGCAGAGACCCAGTACTTC
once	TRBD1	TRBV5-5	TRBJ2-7	CASSLTGGRYEQYF	TGTGCCAGCAGCTTGACAGGGGGCCGTTACGAGCAGTACTTC
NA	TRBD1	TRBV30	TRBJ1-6	CAWSEGQGDSPLHF	TGTGCCTGGAGCGAGGGACAGGGGGATTCACCCCTCCACTTT
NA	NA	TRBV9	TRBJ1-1	CASSVDPWLGLNTEAFF	TGTGCCAGCAGCGTCGATCCCTGGCTGGGCTTGAACACTGAAGCTTTCTTT
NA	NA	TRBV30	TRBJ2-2	CALTRGARTGELFF	TGTGCCTTGACCCGGGGGGCGCGGACCGGGGAGCTGTTTTTT
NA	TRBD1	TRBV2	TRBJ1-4	CASRPRQGPNEKLFF	TGTGCCAGCAGGCCCCGACAGGGACCGAATGAAAAACTGTTTTTT
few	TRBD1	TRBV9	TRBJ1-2	CASSTATGTVNYGYTF	TGTGCCAGCAGCACTGCAACCGGGACAGTCAACTATGGCTACACCTTC
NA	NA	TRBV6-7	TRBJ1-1	CASSYPGDTEAFF	TGTGCCAGCAGTTACCCAGGGGACACTGAAGCTTTCTTT
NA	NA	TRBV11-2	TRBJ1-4	CASSLEGAPTNEKLFF	TGTGCCAGCAGCTTAGAGGGAGCCCCAACTAATGAAAAACTGTTTTTT
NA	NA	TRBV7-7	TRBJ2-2	CASSLRVVEGRNTGELFF	TGTGCTAGCAGCTTACGTGTCGTTGAGGGTCGGAACACCGGGGAGCTGTTTTTT
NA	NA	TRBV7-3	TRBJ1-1	CASSQGNTEAFF	TGTGCCAGCAGCCAGGGGAACACTGAAGCTTTCTTT
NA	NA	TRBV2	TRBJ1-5	CASSWGERQPQHF	TGTGCCAGCAGCTGGGGGGAGCGCCAGCCCCAGCATTTT
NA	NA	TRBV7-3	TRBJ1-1	CASSLTHRENTEAFF	TGTGCCAGCAGCTTAACCCACAGGGAGAACACTGAAGCTTTCTTT
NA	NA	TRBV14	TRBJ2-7	CASSRRGGEQYF	TGTGCCAGCAGCCGCAGGGGCGGCGAGCAGTACTTC
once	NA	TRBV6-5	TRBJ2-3	CASLSTADTQYF	TGTGCCAGCCTGAGTACTGCAGATACGCAGTATTTT
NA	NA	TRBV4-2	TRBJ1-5	CASSPETLLGPQHF	TGTGCCAGCAGCCCCGAGACTCTCTTGGGGCCCCAGCATTTT
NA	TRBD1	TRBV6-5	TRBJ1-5	CASRSGTGGDQPQHF	TGTGCCAGCAGGTCCGGGACAGGAGGTGATCAGCCCCAGCATTTT
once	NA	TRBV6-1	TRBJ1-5	CASSSPFQPQHF	TGTGCCAGCAGCTCTCCGTTTCAGCCCCAGCATTTT
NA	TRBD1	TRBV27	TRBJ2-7	CASSPRPGGEQYF	TGTGCCAGCAGTCCACGCCCAGGGGGCGAGCAGTACTTC
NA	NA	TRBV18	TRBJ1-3	CASSPGAASGNTIYF	TGTGCCAGCTCACCAGGGGCGGCCTCTGGAAACACCATATATTTT
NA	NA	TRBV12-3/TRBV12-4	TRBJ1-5	CASSLARDQPQHF	TGTGCCAGCAGTTTAGCGCGAGATCAGCCCCAGCATTTT
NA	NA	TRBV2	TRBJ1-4	CASSRTVPNEKLFF	TGTGCCAGCAGTAGGACAGTACCTAATGAAAAACTGTTTTTT
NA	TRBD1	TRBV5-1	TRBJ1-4	CASSLNRGPNEKLFF	TGCGCCAGCAGCCTCAACAGGGGACCTAATGAAAAACTGTTTTTT
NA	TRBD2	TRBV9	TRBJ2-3	CASRSGGPADTQYF	TGTGCCAGCCGTTCGGGGGGGCCGGCAGATACGCAGTATTTT
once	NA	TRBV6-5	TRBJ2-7	CASRDSSTFYEQYF	TGTGCCAGCCGCGATTCGTCAACTTTCTACGAGCAGTACTTC
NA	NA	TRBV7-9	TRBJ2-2	CASSFYSGELFF	TGTGCCAGCAGCTTCTACAGCGGGGAGCTGTTTTTT
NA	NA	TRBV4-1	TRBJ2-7	CASSHLAQGPSYEQYF	TGCGCCAGCAGCCATCTCGCACAGGGACCGTCCTACGAGCAGTACTTC
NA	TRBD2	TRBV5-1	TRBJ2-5	CASRATGTSEETQYF	TGCGCCAGCAGAGCGACCGGGACTAGTGAAGAGACCCAGTACTTC
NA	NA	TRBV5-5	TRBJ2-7	CASSLAGRVDSYEQYF	TGTGCCAGCAGCTTGGCCGGGCGGGTGGATTCCTACGAGCAGTACTTC
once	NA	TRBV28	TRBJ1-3	CASSRGGALFSGNTIYF	TGTGCCAGCAGTCGGGGAGGGGCCCTCTTTTCTGGAAACACCATATATTTT
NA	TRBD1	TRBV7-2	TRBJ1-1	CASSLIQGWGNTEAFF	TGTGCCAGCAGCCTAATACAGGGGTGGGGGAACACTGAAGCTTTCTTT
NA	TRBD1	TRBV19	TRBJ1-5	CASSIANRGFNQPQHF	TGTGCCAGTAGTATAGCAAACAGGGGATTCAATCAGCCCCAGCATTTT
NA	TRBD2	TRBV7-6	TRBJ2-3	CASSPGVAGGADTQYF	TGTGCCAGCAGCCCCGGGGTAGCGGGGGGGGCAGATACGCAGTATTTT
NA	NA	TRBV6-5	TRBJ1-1	CASRSSGGPEAFF	TGTGCCAGCAGGAGTTCGGGGGGGCCGGAAGCTTTCTTT
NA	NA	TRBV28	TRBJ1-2	CASSSTVGYTF	TGTGCCAGCAGCTCTACAGTTGGCTACACCTTC
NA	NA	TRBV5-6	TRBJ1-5	CASSHDRNQPQHF	TGTGCCAGCAGCCACGACAGGAATCAGCCCCAGCATTTT
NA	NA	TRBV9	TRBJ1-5	CASSAQGLQPQHF	TGTGCCAGCAGCGCCCAGGGGTTGCAGCCCCAGCATTTT
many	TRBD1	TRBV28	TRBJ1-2	CASSSSPDRVGGYTF	TGTGCCAGCAGTTCATCTCCCGACAGGGTTGGTGGCTACACCTTC
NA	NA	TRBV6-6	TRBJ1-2	CASSTLTHTYGYTF	TGTGCCAGCAGCACCTTGACACATACTTATGGCTACACCTTC
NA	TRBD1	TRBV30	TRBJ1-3	CAWSVTGARNTIYF	TGTGCCTGGAGTGTAACAGGGGCGAGAAACACCATATATTTT